This TCR beta chain was recorded in a study of CD8 T cells in ankylosing spondylitis. Study conclusions and caveats: Under 10 highly homologous variants formed a TCR beta motif that appeared characteristic of ankylosing spondylitis blood. Disease-linked clones had a CD8+ phenotype and relatively low frequency in peripheral blood. According to the report, clones linked to the disease were significantly enriched in matched synovial fluid samples taken from ankylosing spondylitis patients.

About this clonotype: Its matching antigen is unknown.

The J segment lost 4 bases and the V segment lost 6 bases, leaving 4 bases of the junction unmatched. Germline V gene sequence: CDR1 GTSNPN, CDR2 SVGIG (reference sequence). The CDR3 sequence is 12 residues long. MiXCR was run by TCRdb on the 5' RACE reads, yielding one entry per CDR3 protein. The profile shows about 540,000 distinct CDR3 sequences, 10% to 15% of them singletons. The rearrangement joins TRBV30 to TRBJ1-1; 8 bases fit TRBD1. Sequencing used blood, either unsorted or a sorted T cell fraction (not recorded which). This clonotype was obtained from a male donor with ankylosing spondylitis. The CDR3 sequence: CACGQGVTEAFF. The CDR3 DNA reads TGTGCCTGCGGACAGGGAGTCACTGAAGCTTTCTTT.